This paragraph covers one T cell receptor (beta chain) sequence. As yet, its antigen is unknown. This record comes from a study of CD8 T cells in ankylosing spondylitis. Study-level findings and limits: In the blood and synovial fluid of reactive arthritis, some motif variants had been previously reported. Ankylosing spondylitis blood appeared to be characterized by a TCR beta motif of 8 or 9 highly homologous variants. Those disease-linked clones were CD8+; they were also relatively rare in peripheral blood. Clones linked to disease were reported to show significant enrichment in matched ankylosing spondylitis synovial fluid.

Trimming removed 4 bases at V and 4 bases at J, with 11 bases between. Germline V gives CDR1 SGHTS, CDR2 YDEGEE. The CDR3 runs 13 residues. Quantitative molecular-barcoded 5'-RACE generated the TCR beta libraries. One entry per CDR3 protein results from TCRdb running MiXCR on the 5' RACE reads. Here the sample spans over 600,000 distinct CDR3 sequences, around 17% being singletons. Sequencing was performed on blood, either unsorted or a sorted T cell fraction (not recorded which). This receptor was identified in a male donor with ankylosing spondylitis. The J gene is TRBJ2-5, the V gene TRBV5-8; tentative D call: TRBD1 (7 bases). CDR3 region: CASSIQGGETQYF. CDR3 nucleotides: TGTGCCAGCAGCATCCAGGGGGGAGAGACCCAGTACTTC.